What follows are 32 T cell receptor beta chains derived from one specimen sequenced in a study of shared clonotypes between healthy human individuals. Repertoires were generated with immunoSEQ multiplex PCR, while TCRdb's copy carries only in-frame clones and drops some. This sample has 2 million to 2.5 million clones, with 85% to 95% found just once. The source material was naive CD4+ T cells from PBMCs. This sample's subset: CD45RA+ positively selected. These receptors were collected from a young man in good health. Some clones in this sample may be carry-over from other donors' samples.

V and J are TRBV27 and TRBJ1-6; 8 nucleotides agree with TRBD1. This CDR3 is 15 amino acids long. The germline V gene encodes CDR1 MNHEY and CDR2 SMNVEV (reference sequence). The ends lost 5 bases at V and 8 bases at J; junction bases unmatched: 8. The CDR3 sequence is CASSATGGRYSPLHF. DNA of the CDR3: TGTGCCAGCAGTGCCACAGGGGGTCGGTATTCACCCCTCCACTTT.

The V call is TRBV6-1, the J call TRBJ1-5, with D maybe TRBD1 (6 bases). The CDR3 is 14 amino acids. Germline assignment: CDR1 MNHNS and CDR2 SASEGT. The V end lost 7 bases, the J end lost 6 bases, and 16 bases lay between the germline ends. In nucleotides, the CDR3 is TGTGCCAGCACTCAAGGGGGGTCCGGTCAGCCCCAGCATTTT. This encodes CASTQGGSGQPQHF.

The chain joins TRBV5-5 to TRBJ2-1, with no clear D. V was shortened by 4 bases and J by 15 bases, with 23 bases between the two germline ends. The CDR3 sequence is 14 residues long. Looked up from germline, CDR1 is SGHKS and CDR2 is YYEKEE (reference sequence). DNA of the CDR3: TGTGCCAGCAGCCCGAGTGGACCTCCTCCCGGGCGGTTCTTC. This gives the protein CASSPSGPPPGRFF.

This sequence joins TRBV30 and TRBJ1-3; D is undetermined. Trimming took 1 base from V and 11 from J, leaving 6 bases between them. Germline V CDR1 and CDR2: GTSNPN, SVGIG (reference sequence). CDR3 length equals 10 residues. CDR3 amino acids: CAWSATAIYF. CDR3 nucleotides: TGTGCCTGGAGTGCTACCGCCATATATTTT.

This chain links TRBV6-6 with TRBJ2-7; 7 nucleotides align to TRBD1. With 7 bases clipped from V and 5 bases from J, the junction kept 14 bases outside the gene matches. Germline CDR1 is MNHNY and CDR2 is SVGAGI (reference sequence). The CDR3 loop spans 15 amino acids. The CDR3 DNA follows: TGTGCCAGCACCGAGGGGGCCGGGGTAACGGACGAGCAGTACTTC. Translation gives CASTEGAGVTDEQYF.

Remarks on this clone: The sample has other DNA sequences that encode this CDR3 too. V is TRBV28 and J is TRBJ1-2; 8 nucleotides line up with TRBD1. The CDR3 is 13 residues long. From germline, CDR1 is MDHEN and CDR2 SYDVKM. J lost 3 bases, V lost 4 bases, and 1 base had no gene match. The CDR3 region is CASSSTGDYGYTF. CDR3 sequence (DNA): TGTGCCAGCAGTTCGACAGGGGACTATGGCTACACCTTC.

The rearrangement uses TRBV25-1 and TRBJ1-5; D might be TRBD1 (6 bases). V was trimmed by 4 bases and J by 3 bases, leaving 10 bases between them. The germline gives CDR1 MGHDK, CDR2 SYGVNS. This CDR3 has 14 amino acids. CDR3 nucleotides: TGTGCCAGCAGTGGCAGGGGTAACAATCAGCCCCAGCATTTT. Translation gives CASSGRGNNQPQHF. Full variable domain (outside the CDR3, taken from reference TRBV25-1 and TRBJ1-5): EADIYQTPRYLVIGTGKKITLECSQTMGHDKMYWYQQDPGMELHLIHYSYGVNSTEKGDLSSESTVSRIRTEHFPLTLESARPSHTSQYLCASSGRGNNQPQHFGDGTRLSIL.

A remark on this clone: The sample carries other DNA sequences with the same CDR3. The V and J genes are TRBV6-1 and TRBJ1-1, with D maybe TRBD1 (6 bases). Trimming stripped 3 bases from V and 4 bases from J, with 12 bases between. This CDR3 has 14 residues. CDR1 and CDR2 (germline): MNHNS, SASEGT. CDR3 in DNA: TGTGCCAGCAGTGATAAAGGGGGATCCACTGAAGCTTTCTTT. Protein product: CASSDKGGSTEAFF.

The V call is TRBV7-9, the J call TRBJ2-5; D might be TRBD1 or TRBD2, each matching 6 bases. V was cut by 4 bases and J by 2 bases, with 17 bases left in between. CDR3 size: 16 residues. Germline CDR1 reads SEHNR; CDR2 reads FQNEAQ (reference sequence). CDR3 loop: CASSSRPGGPQETQYF. The CDR3 bases are TGTGCCAGCAGCTCCCGCCCTGGGGGGCCTCAAGAGACCCAGTACTTC.

On this clone: Other DNA sequences from this sample encode an identical CDR3 as well. J is TRBJ2-5 and V is TRBV10-3, with D maybe TRBD1 (6 bases). Per the germline V gene, CDR1 is ENHRY and CDR2 is SYGVKD. Trimming shortened V by 0 bases and J by 2 bases, and 7 bases separated the two germline ends. The CDR3 consists of 14 residues. In DNA, the CDR3 is TGTGCCATCAGTGAGTCAGGGGGACAAGAGACCCAGTACTTC. It is translated as CAISESGGQETQYF.

Of note for this clone: The sample contains more than one DNA sequence encoding this CDR3. The rearrangement links TRBV7-9 to TRBJ1-1, with 8 bases identical to TRBD1. CDR3 size: 13 residues. With V trimmed by 5 bases and J by 3 bases, 2 bases remained unmatched. Per germline, CDR1 SEHNR and CDR2 FQNEAQ (reference sequence). The CDR3 reads CASSAQGDTEAFF. The CDR3 DNA reads as TGTGCCAGCAGCGCACAGGGGGACACTGAAGCTTTCTTT.

This chain links TRBV4-1 with TRBJ2-3; TRBD2 matches 9 bases. Germline V gene lookup returns CDR1 MGHRA and CDR2 YSYEKL. This CDR3 region has 15 residues. Unmatched junction bases numbered 4, after V lost 1 base and J lost 5 bases. The CDR3: CASSQVAGEGDTQYF. The DNA for the CDR3 is TGCGCCAGCAGCCAAGTAGCGGGAGAGGGAGATACGCAGTATTTT.

CDR3: CASNLTPVKNSPLHF. CDR3 nucleotides: TGCGCCAGCAACCTAACCCCCGTTAAAAATTCACCCCTCCACTTT. The chain joins TRBV4-1 to TRBJ1-6; D is unresolved. Looked up from germline, CDR1 is MGHRA and CDR2 is YSYEKL. The length of the CDR3 is 15 residues. V was clipped by 7 bases and J by 7 bases, with 17 bases between them.

The rearrangement links TRBV5-6 to TRBJ2-2, with 8 positions matching TRBD1. This CDR3 has 16 residues. The trim removed 4 bases at V and 1 base at J, leaving 6 bases unmatched. Looked up from germline, CDR1 is SGHDT and CDR2 is YYEEEE. The CDR3 protein is CASSMPGTGNTGELFF. For the CDR3, the DNA is TGTGCCAGCAGCATGCCCGGGACAGGGAACACCGGGGAGCTGTTTTTT. The full variable domain, its missing parts supplied by reference TRBV5-6 and TRBJ2-2, is DAGVTQSPTHLIKTRGQQVTLRCSPKSGHDTVSWYQQALGQGPQFIFQYYEEEERQRGNFPDRFSGHQFPNYSSELNVNALLLGDSALYLCASSMPGTGNTGELFFGEGSRLTVL.

The rearrangement uses TRBV7-2 and TRBJ2-2; possibly TRBD2 for D (5 bases). The length of the CDR3 is 15 residues. Germline V CDR1 and CDR2: SGHTA, FQGNSA. V was pared by 7 bases and J by 2 bases, with 14 bases between. In nucleotides, the CDR3 is TGTGCCAGCAAAACTAGGTCCTCTAACACCGGGGAGCTGTTTTTT. It yields the protein CASKTRSSNTGELFF.

This clone has only one observation. The rearrangement uses TRBV4-1 and TRBJ1-5; D uncertain. The germline CDR1 and CDR2 sequences are MGHRA and YSYEKL. The CDR3 extends over 15 amino acids. With 1 base removed from V and 0 bases from J, the gap between germline ends came to 7 bases. In nucleotides, the CDR3 is TGCGCCAGCAGCCAAGCTGAAAATAGCAATCAGCCCCAGCATTTT. This encodes CASSQAENSNQPQHF.

The J gene is TRBJ1-5, the V gene TRBV19; D call uncertain. Germline values: CDR1 LNHDA, CDR2 SQIVND (reference sequence). The CDR3 length is 16 residues. Trimming pared 3 bases from V and 1 base from J, leaving 13 bases between. CDR3 coding DNA: TGTGCCAGTAGTATCGAGGGATCTTGGAGCAATCAGCCCCAGCATTTT. This gives the protein CASSIEGSWSNQPQHF.

This chain connects TRBV10-1 to TRBJ1-1; the D is unclear. Germline assignment: CDR1 WNHNN and CDR2 SYGVQD (reference sequence). The CDR3 is made up of 15 amino acids. V was shortened by 0 bases and J by 6 bases, with 14 bases between the two germline ends. The DNA of the CDR3 is TGCGCCAGCAGTGAGTCGGTTGACCTTACTTCTGAAGCTTTCTTT. Amino acid sequence: CASSESVDLTSEAFF.

This clone was seen just once. The chain joins TRBV6-1 to TRBJ2-7; maybe TRBD1 (6 bases). CDR1 is MNHNS, CDR2 SASEGT, per germline. V was trimmed by 8 bases and J by 0 bases, leaving 14 bases between them. The CDR3 consists of 14 residues. The CDR3 reads CASGEAGASYEQYF. CDR3 nucleotides: TGTGCCAGCGGCGAGGCAGGGGCCTCCTACGAGCAGTACTTC.

The chain links TRBV6-1 to TRBJ2-7, with TRBD2 as a possible D gene (6 bases). Germline V gives CDR1 MNHNS, CDR2 SASEGT. Trimming left V 2 bases short and J 6 bases short, with 14 bases between. The CDR3 totals 14 residues. The CDR3 region has the DNA TGTGCCAGCAGTGAACATGGGGGGACGGGCGAGCAGTACTTC. This sequence encodes CASSEHGGTGEQYF.

The CDR3 nucleotides read TGTGCCAGCAGCCCCTCGCTAGCGGGAGGTCGAGGTGAGCAGTTCTTC. It encodes CASSPSLAGGRGEQFF. The V call is TRBV6-4, the J call TRBJ2-1; TRBD2 agrees at 11 bases. Germline trimming cut 6 bases from V and 9 bases from J; bases unmatched to any gene: 13. Germline-derived CDR1 and CDR2 are MRHNA and SNTAGT. The CDR3 is 16 amino acids.

The chain combines TRBV9 with TRBJ1-1; 7 bases fit TRBD1. CDR1 and CDR2 from the germline V gene are SGDLS and YYNGEE. Trimming at V came to 8 bases and at J to 4 bases, leaving 11 bases not matched to a gene. The CDR3 runs to 14 residues. This chain's CDR3 is CASRQGPSATEAFF. In nucleotides, the CDR3 is TGTGCCAGTCGACAGGGTCCCTCGGCCACTGAAGCTTTCTTT.

J is TRBJ2-7 and V is TRBV7-8; D not certain. Trimming shortened V by 4 bases and J by 3 bases, and 13 bases separated the two germline ends. CDR3 size: 14 residues. Germline CDR1 reads SGHVS; CDR2 reads FQNEAQ. In DNA form, the CDR3 reads TGTGCCAGCAGCTACGACCGGGCCGGCTACGAGCAGTACTTC. This codes for CASSYDRAGYEQYF.

J is TRBJ1-4 and V is TRBV6-6; D uncertain. CDR1 MNHNY and CDR2 SVGAGI come from the germline V gene (reference sequence). The CDR3 consists of 14 residues. V lost 6 bases, J lost 1 base, and 9 bases lay in between. The CDR3 DNA reads as TGTGCCAGCAGACGGAGCCGAACTAATGAAAAACTGTTTTTT. Translating gives CASRRSRTNEKLFF.

This rearrangement joins TRBV19 to TRBJ2-1, with 9 bases lining up with TRBD2. The junction had 2 bases not matched to a gene; V was cut back by 2 bases and J by 3 bases. In germline, CDR1 is LNHDA, CDR2 SQIVND (reference sequence). The CDR3 is 15 residues long. The CDR3 sequence: CASSIIAGVYNEQFF. The CDR3 nucleotides read TGTGCCAGTAGTATAATAGCGGGAGTCTACAATGAGCAGTTCTTC.

V is TRBV28 and J is TRBJ2-7, with TRBD1 identical over 7 bases. V shed 5 bases and J 10 bases; nucleotides not matched to a gene: 8. This CDR3 is built from 12 residues. In germline, CDR1 is MDHEN, CDR2 SYDVKM. The CDR3 sequence is CASSLRDRRQYF. CDR3 nucleotides: TGTGCCAGCAGTCTCAGGGACAGACGACAGTACTTC.

V gene TRBV19 combines with J gene TRBJ2-1, with a weak D call TRBD2 (7 bases). CDR3 length equals 17 residues. The V gene lost 6 bases and the J gene lost 0 bases, with 18 bases spanning the gap. Germline loops: CDR1 LNHDA, CDR2 SQIVND (reference sequence). The CDR3 region is CASRNEGGRSSYNEQFF. The DNA of the CDR3 is TGTGCCAGTAGAAACGAGGGGGGGCGCAGCTCCTACAATGAGCAGTTCTTC.

In this sample, this clone turned up once. The chain couples TRBV2 to TRBJ2-7, with TRBD2 as a possible D gene (5 bases). Per germline, CDR1 SNHLY and CDR2 FYNNEI. The germline V and J ends were trimmed by 6 bases and 2 bases, with 8 bases remaining between them. This CDR3 has 12 residues. Here the CDR3 reads CASRRATYEQYF. The CDR3 DNA sequence: TGTGCCAGCAGGAGGGCCACCTACGAGCAGTACTTC.

The V and J genes are TRBV28 and TRBJ2-1; 7 nucleotides agree with TRBD1. CDR1 is MDHEN, CDR2 SYDVKM, per germline. CDR3 length: 14 amino acids. With 5 bases clipped from V and 10 bases from J, the junction kept 11 bases outside the gene matches. In nucleotides, the CDR3 is TGTGCCAGCAGTCTTAGAAACAGGGGCGGGGAGCAGTTCTTC. Amino acid sequence: CASSLRNRGGEQFF.

This rearrangement joins TRBV5-4 to TRBJ2-1; D may be TRBD1 (6 bases). From germline, CDR1 is SGHNT and CDR2 YYREEE (reference sequence). The CDR3 covers 16 residues. V was shortened by 3 bases and J by 6 bases, with 19 bases between the two germline ends. The CDR3 loop reads CASSSDGPGHINEQFF. The DNA for the CDR3 is TGTGCCAGCAGCTCGGACGGGCCGGGACACATCAATGAGCAGTTCTTC.

V is TRBV7-2 and J is TRBJ2-3, with 12 bases that match TRBD2. With V trimmed by 6 bases and J by 4 bases, 5 bases remained unmatched. There are 15 residues in the CDR3. In germline, CDR1 is SGHTA, CDR2 FQGNSA. CDR3 sequence reads: CASRTRLAGADTQYF. The CDR3, as DNA: TGTGCCAGCAGAACCAGACTAGCGGGAGCAGATACGCAGTATTTT.

With respect to this clone: The same CDR3 also results from other DNA sequences found in this sample. The V call is TRBV30, the J call TRBJ2-3, with a possible D match to TRBD2 (6 bases). CDR1 is GTSNPN and CDR2 is SVGIG in the germline V gene (reference sequence). This CDR3 region has 14 residues. V dropped 2 bases and J dropped 0 bases, with 9 bases sitting between them. CDR3 region: CAWSSGRSTDTQYF. CDR3 DNA sequence: TGTGCCTGGAGTTCAGGGAGGAGCACAGATACGCAGTATTTT.